This T cell receptor beta chain is from a study of T cells in Graves' hyperthyroidism and ophthalmopathy. Authors of the study amplified TCR beta CDR3 regions from RNA transcripts. Using the HTBI primer set, a first-round RT-PCR was run on the TCR CDR3. TCRdb passed the multiplex PCR reads through MiXCR, listing each CDR3 protein once. Here the sample spans about 600,000 distinct CDR3 sequences, around 15% being singletons. This CDR3 region has 12 residues. V lost 7 bases and J lost 4; bases outside the gene matches: 4. Germline V CDR1 and CDR2: MDHEN, SYDVKM. This clonotype was counted ten times or more. Antigen unknown. Broader study findings: Blood also carried most thyroid clonotypes expanded above 0.001.

A NOSPECS grade of at least 4, a Clinical Activity Score of at least 3 and duration under 3 months were recorded in ophthalmopathy patients. The receptor comes from a woman aged 40 to 55 with Graves' ophthalmopathy. The sample consisted of blood. The genes are TRBV28 and TRBJ2-7; 7 nucleotides agree with TRBD2. CDR3 in DNA: TGTGCCAGCAATCTTAGCGGGTACGAGCAGTACTTC. Its translation: CASNLSGYEQYF. Variable domain in full (rest from reference TRBV28 and TRBJ2-7): DVKVTQSSRYLVKRTGEKVFLECVQDMDHENMFWYRQDPGLGLRLIYFSYDVKMKEKGDIPEGYSVSREKKERFSLILESASTNQTSMYLCASNLSGYEQYFGPGTRLTVT.